Each of the 30 T cell receptor beta chains below was sequenced from the same sample in a study of CD8 T cells in ankylosing spondylitis. TCRdb called the 5' RACE reads again in MiXCR, with one record for every CDR3 protein. The sample contains roughly 200,000 distinct CDR3 sequences, roughly 12% of which appear only once. The material sequenced was blood, either unsorted or a sorted T cell fraction (not recorded which). The source of these receptors is a male donor with ankylosing spondylitis or in good health (not recorded which).

The rearrangement uses TRBV19 and TRBJ2-1; D perhaps matches TRBD2 (6 bases). Germline loops: CDR1 LNHDA, CDR2 SQIVND (reference sequence). The CDR3 is made up of 14 amino acids. V was trimmed by 6 bases and J by 7 bases, leaving 16 bases between them. CDR3 coding DNA: TGTGCCAGTAGCATTCGATTGGCGGGAAATGAGCAGTTCTTC. It specifies CASSIRLAGNEQFF.

This clonotype has just a few counts. V usage is TRBV12-3 or TRBV12-4 and J usage is TRBJ2-7; D is possibly TRBD1 or TRBD2 (5 bases each). Deletions cut 3 bases from V and 6 bases from J, with 9 bases between. The CDR3 is 12 residues long. The CDR3 DNA is TGTGCCAGCAGTTTTTCGGGGCCCGAGCAGTACTTC. Its protein product is CASSFSGPEQYF.

V is TRBV6-1 and J is TRBJ1-2, with 8 bases lining up with TRBD1. With V trimmed by 5 bases and J by 4 bases, 9 bases remained unmatched. This CDR3 is built from 15 residues. Per the germline V gene, CDR1 is MNHNS and CDR2 is SASEGT. The CDR3 DNA reads as TGTGCCAGCAGTCCCACAGGGGGAACGTCCTATGGCTACACCTTC. Its translation is CASSPTGGTSYGYTF.

Many counts were recorded for this clonotype. The J gene is TRBJ2-3, the V gene TRBV24-1; maybe TRBD1 (5 bases). Per the germline V gene, CDR1 is KGHDR and CDR2 is SFDVKD. With 10 bases removed from V and 4 bases from J, the gap between germline ends came to 26 bases. The CDR3 length is 17 residues. CDR3 sequence (DNA): TGTGCCACAGGATTACGGCCAGGGCAGGTGGGGCCAGATACGCAGTATTTT. Translated, it gives CATGLRPGQVGPDTQYF.

This clonotype was detected a few times. The chain recombines TRBV7-9 with TRBJ2-5; 7 bases line up with TRBD2. Germline CDR1 SEHNR, CDR2 FQNEAQ (reference sequence). The J segment lost 3 bases and the V segment lost 1 base, leaving 2 bases of the junction unmatched. CDR3 length: 14 amino acids. The CDR3 DNA follows: TGTGCCAGCAGCTTAGTCCGGGGGGAAGAGACCCAGTACTTC. This encodes CASSLVRGEETQYF.

This clonotype was observed at least ten times. The V gene is TRBV3-1, the J gene TRBJ1-3; the D gene is possibly TRBD1 (5 bases). Germline V gene lookup returns CDR1 LGHDT and CDR2 YNNKEL (reference sequence). V was shortened by 5 bases and J by 4 bases, with 9 bases between the two germline ends. This CDR3 has 13 residues. CDR3 DNA: TGTGCCAGCAGCTGGGACTACGGAAACACCATATATTTT. Amino acids: CASSWDYGNTIYF.

The chain carries TRBV5-1 and TRBJ2-3; TRBD2 matches at 12 bases. This CDR3 region has 18 residues. V dropped 9 bases and J dropped 1; count of bases not matched to a gene: 15. The germline V gene encodes CDR1 SGHRS and CDR2 YFSETQ. DNA for the CDR3: TGCGCCACCGCTACGACGCTAGCGGGAGGGCTGGGCACAGATACGCAGTATTTT. It translates to CATATTLAGGLGTDTQYF.

This clonotype has just a few counts. The chain carries TRBV20-1 and TRBJ2-1; no definite D call. The V gene's germline CDR1 is DFQATT and CDR2 SNEGSKA (reference sequence). Trimming pared 4 bases from V and 7 bases from J, leaving 11 bases between. The CDR3 extends over 12 amino acids. The CDR3 reads CSAMFEENEQFF. The CDR3 nucleotides read TGCAGTGCTATGTTTGAGGAAAATGAGCAGTTCTTC.

This clonotype was observed a few times. The chain combines TRBV7-9 with TRBJ2-7; 7 nucleotides line up with TRBD1. Losses at the gene ends were 4 bases for V and 5 bases for J; bases not matched to a gene: 8. The germline gives CDR1 SEHNR, CDR2 FQNEAQ (reference sequence). The CDR3 consists of 14 residues. The CDR3 DNA reads TGTGCCAGCAGCTCCCGACAGGGAATTCACGAGCAGTACTTC. Protein sequence: CASSSRQGIHEQYF.

The chain couples TRBV10-3 to TRBJ1-1; D perhaps matches TRBD1 (5 bases). V was cut by 10 bases and J by 3 bases, with 12 bases left in between. Germline values: CDR1 ENHRY, CDR2 SYGVKD. This CDR3 is built from 12 residues. CDR3 sequence reads: CATDSDDTEAFF. The CDR3 DNA sequence: TGTGCCACCGACAGTGATGACACTGAAGCTTTCTTT.

The chain carries TRBV27 and TRBJ2-3; D gene ambiguous. In germline, CDR1 is MNHEY, CDR2 SMNVEV (reference sequence). The CDR3 length is 11 residues. V gave up 8 bases and J gave up 5 bases, with 8 bases separating them. Written as DNA, the CDR3 is TGTGCCAGCGGCTTTGGAGATACGCAGTATTTT. Translated, it gives CASGFGDTQYF.

In the case of this clonotype: One junction end does not reproduce the germline sequence, and a read error may be involved. The chain recombines TRBV27 with TRBJ2-1; D might be TRBD2 (6 bases). Germline CDR1 reads MNHEY; CDR2 reads SMNVEV (reference sequence). This CDR3 region has 14 residues. The CDR3 nucleotides read TGTGCCAGCAGTTTCGGGAGCGTCTACAATGAACAGTTCTTC. Its protein is CASSFGSVYNEQFF.

This clonotype was counted between two and nine times. The rearrangement links TRBV4-1 to TRBJ2-7; TRBD2 is a possible D gene (6 bases). Germline loops: CDR1 MGHRA, CDR2 YSYEKL. CDR3 length: 15 amino acids. The germline V and J ends were trimmed by 4 bases and 2 bases, with 15 bases remaining between them. The CDR3 bases are TGCGCCAGCAGCCGGGGACTGGGAGTGGCCTACGAGCAGTACTTC. Protein sequence: CASSRGLGVAYEQYF.

The chain employs TRBV7-9 and TRBJ2-3; 9 nucleotides agree with TRBD1. Germline CDR1 SEHNR, CDR2 FQNEAQ (reference sequence). There are 16 residues in the CDR3. V trimming: 4 bases; J trimming: 2 bases; junction bases outside the gene matches: 7. DNA of the CDR3: TGTGCCAGCAGCTCAACAGGGGGCGAGACCACAGATACGCAGTATTTT. This encodes CASSSTGGETTDTQYF.

The chain joins TRBV6-5 to TRBJ1-1; D gene ambiguous. CDR1 and CDR2 (germline): MNHEY, SVGAGI. V was pared by 0 bases and J by 7 bases, with 6 bases between. The CDR3 has 12 residues. CDR3 protein: CASSYSGGEAFF. The DNA of the CDR3 is TGTGCCAGCAGTTACTCTGGTGGTGAAGCTTTCTTT.

The chain carries TRBV6-1 and TRBJ2-7; D possibly corresponds to TRBD1 (6 bases). CDR1 is MNHNS, CDR2 SASEGT, per germline. V was pared by 5 bases and J by 10 bases, with 24 bases between. The length of the CDR3 is 15 residues. The CDR3, as DNA: TGTGCCAGCAGTCCCTCTTTGGGACATGCCAATAATCAGTACTTC. Translation: CASSPSLGHANNQYF.

Only a few counts were recorded for this clonotype. V is TRBV16 and J is TRBJ1-2; no reliable D call. The V end lost 7 bases, the J end lost 4 bases, and 19 bases lay between the germline ends. This CDR3 is 15 amino acids long. CDR1 and CDR2 (germline): KGHSY, FQNENV. For the CDR3, the DNA is TGTGCCAGCACTCCAATCCCGGGTTCGGGCTATGGCTACACCTTC. Residues: CASTPIPGSGYGYTF.

This clonotype appeared a few times. The chain is built from TRBV3-1 and TRBJ2-7; 15 nucleotides agree with TRBD2. Trimming removed 6 bases from V and 3 bases from J; junction bases left unmatched: 3. The CDR3 runs 15 residues. The V gene's germline CDR1 is LGHDT and CDR2 YNNKEL (reference sequence). The CDR3 sequence: CASSQGLAGGYEQYF. CDR3 in DNA: TGTGCCAGCAGTCAGGGACTAGCGGGAGGCTACGAGCAGTACTTC.

This chain uses TRBV19 with TRBJ2-7; possibly TRBD2 for D (6 bases). The CDR3 contains 13 residues. CDR1 is LNHDA and CDR2 is SQIVND in the germline V gene (reference sequence). Trimming took off 9 bases at V and 7 bases at J, with 19 bases between the two ends. The chain's CDR3 is CASSPRLAGEQYF. The CDR3 nucleotides are TGTGCCAGCTCGCCCCGGCTGGCGGGAGAGCAGTACTTC. The full variable domain, with the rest looked up from reference TRBV19 and TRBJ2-7, is DGGITQSPKYLFRKEGQNVTLSCEQNLNHDAMYWYRQDPGQGLRLIYYSQIVNDFQKGDIAEGYSVSREKKESFPLTVTSAQKNPTAFYLCASSPRLAGEQYFGPGTRLTVT.

The chain employs TRBV15 and TRBJ1-3, with D possibly TRBD1 on 5 matching bases. Trimming stripped 4 bases from V and 0 bases from J, with 7 bases between. The CDR3 totals 14 residues. Germline values: CDR1 LNHNV, CDR2 YYDKDF (reference sequence). The CDR3 DNA reads TGTGCCACCAGCATCGGGGGCTCTGGAAACACCATATATTTT. Protein: CATSIGGSGNTIYF.

This clonotype was found many times. J is TRBJ1-1 and V is TRBV5-5; D possibly corresponds to TRBD1 (6 bases). CDR1 SGHKS and CDR2 YYEKEE come from the germline V gene (reference sequence). The ends were cut back, 3 bases at V and 4 bases at J, with 13 bases in the middle. The CDR3 covers 14 residues. The chain's CDR3 is CASSYPGAPTEAFF. In nucleotides, the CDR3 is TGTGCCAGCAGCTACCCAGGGGCGCCCACTGAAGCTTTCTTT.

The chain links TRBV19 to TRBJ2-7; D uncertain. The CDR3 is 15 amino acids. With 5 bases removed from V and 3 bases from J, the gap between germline ends came to 17 bases. Germline V gene data show CDR1 as LNHDA and CDR2 as SQIVND (reference sequence). The CDR3 spells CASSPMGGVLYEQYF. The CDR3 bases are TGTGCCAGTAGTCCTATGGGTGGAGTGCTCTACGAGCAGTACTTC.

This clonotype was detected ten times or more. The genes are TRBV7-9 and TRBJ1-6; D remains unclear. V lost 7 bases and J lost 3, with 10 bases in between. This CDR3 comprises 14 residues. The germline V gene has CDR1 SEHNR and CDR2 FQNEAQ (reference sequence). CDR3 protein: CASTDGLYNSPLHF. The CDR3 region has the DNA TGTGCCAGCACCGATGGCCTCTATAATTCACCCCTCCACTTT. The full variable domain, rest sourced from reference TRBV7-9 and TRBJ1-6, is DTGVSQNPRHKITKRGQNVTFRCDPISEHNRLYWYRQTLGQGPEFLTYFQNEAQLEKSRLLSDRFSAERPKGSFSTLEIQRTEQGDSAMYLCASTDGLYNSPLHFGNGTRLTVT.

DNA of the CDR3: TGTGCCAGCAGTGGGACGGCTGGGAGCGGGGAGCTGTTTTTT. Amino acids: CASSGTAGSGELFF. The V call is TRBV2, the J call TRBJ2-2; a weak D match, TRBD2 (5 bases). V lost 4 bases and J 7 bases, leaving 13 bases between the germline ends. In germline, CDR1 is SNHLY, CDR2 FYNNEI. CDR3 size: 14 residues.

This clonotype showed up just a few times. The chain uses TRBV27 and TRBJ2-2; TRBD2 aligns across 8 bases. This CDR3 has 16 residues. J lost 1 base, V lost 5 bases, and 6 bases had no gene match. The germline CDR1 and CDR2 sequences are MNHEY and SMNVEV (reference sequence). The DNA of the CDR3 is TGTGCCAGCAGTGCTTATAGCGGGAAGAACACCGGGGAGCTGTTTTTT. Translation: CASSAYSGKNTGELFF.

This sequence joins TRBV2 and TRBJ2-7, with D unclear. The germline V and J ends were trimmed by 6 bases and 3 bases, with 9 bases remaining between them. Looked up from germline, CDR1 is SNHLY and CDR2 is FYNNEI. CDR3 length equals 12 residues. DNA of the CDR3: TGTGCCAGCAGGGACGGTAGCTACGAGCAGTACTTC. It yields the protein CASRDGSYEQYF.

This clonotype was observed a handful of times. The J gene is TRBJ1-1, the V gene TRBV7-9; D is undetermined. Germline CDR1 SEHNR, CDR2 FQNEAQ (reference sequence). This CDR3 contains 15 residues. The ends were cut back, 0 bases at V and 6 bases at J, with 14 bases in the middle. The chain's CDR3 is CASSLAPGGVPEAFF. The DNA for the CDR3 is TGTGCCAGCAGCTTAGCCCCGGGTGGGGTCCCTGAAGCTTTCTTT. Looking up the rest from reference TRBV7-9 and TRBJ1-1 gives the full variable domain: DTGVSQNPRHKITKRGQNVTFRCDPISEHNRLYWYRQTLGQGPEFLTYFQNEAQLEKSRLLSDRFSAERPKGSFSTLEIQRTEQGDSAMYLCASSLAPGGVPEAFFGQGTRLTVV.

This clonotype has a handful of counts. This chain links TRBV10-2 with TRBJ1-2; D possibly corresponds to TRBD1 (6 bases). The CDR3 is 15 amino acids. CDR1 and CDR2 from the germline V gene are WSHSY and SAAADI. V lost 10 bases and J lost 5, with 23 bases in between. The DNA of the CDR3 is TGCGCCACCACGTCGCCTGGGGGGGCGGTATATGGCTACACCTTC. Encoded protein: CATTSPGGAVYGYTF.

The rearrangement joins TRBV3-1 to TRBJ2-5; 7 nucleotides line up with TRBD1. The V segment lost 1 base and the J segment 1 base; nucleotides outside the gene matches: 9. CDR1 is LGHDT, CDR2 YNNKEL, per germline (reference sequence). The CDR3 is 17 amino acids. The CDR3 sequence: CASSQGEGGLSQETQYF. The CDR3 nucleotides are TGTGCCAGCAGCCAAGGAGAAGGGGGCCTATCCCAAGAGACCCAGTACTTC.

This clonotype was seen ten or more times. This chain joins TRBV29-1 and TRBJ1-1; tentatively, D is TRBD1 (6 bases). V gave up 7 bases and J gave up 3 bases, with 12 bases separating them. The CDR3 runs 12 residues. The germline CDR1 and CDR2 sequences are SQVTM and ANQGSEA. CDR3 nucleotides: TGCAGCGCCGGGGGCGGGTACACTGAAGCTTTCTTT. Protein sequence: CSAGGGYTEAFF.